Each of the 5 T cell receptor beta chains below was sequenced from the same sample in a study of cytomegalovirus exposure and HLA in healthy donors. Only in-frame clones appear in the TCRdb table, and some are missing; sequencing was by immunoSEQ multiplex PCR. Of about 200,000 clones in the sample, 80% to 90% were seen once. Sequenced: PBMCs. These receptors all stem from a woman aged 25 to 39 in good health and CMV-seronegative.

The chain couples TRBV2 to TRBJ2-2, with 7 bases aligning to TRBD1. V dropped 6 bases and J dropped 0; count of bases not matched to a gene: 13. This CDR3 comprises 18 residues. Germline lookup yields CDR1 SNHLY and CDR2 FYNNEI. CDR3 loop: CASREPDRTGTNTGELFF. The CDR3 nucleotides read TGTGCCAGCAGAGAACCCGACCGGACAGGCACGAACACCGGGGAGCTGTTTTTT.

The chain combines TRBV25-1 with TRBJ2-1, with 7 nucleotides matching TRBD2. The V gene's germline CDR1 is MGHDK and CDR2 SYGVNS. Losses at the gene ends were 2 bases for V and 11 bases for J; bases not matched to a gene: 9. The CDR3 runs to 14 residues. The CDR3 coding sequence is TGTGCCAGCAGTGAACTGGGGAGGGACTATAAGCAGTTCTTC. It yields the protein CASSELGRDYKQFF.

This clone was found a few times. This chain links TRBV30 with TRBJ1-5; 7 bases are shared with TRBD1. J lost 7 bases, V lost 4 bases, and 7 bases had no gene match. This CDR3 spans 13 amino acids. CDR1 is GTSNPN, CDR2 SVGIG, per germline (reference sequence). The CDR3 sequence is CAWTGQEGQPQHF. The CDR3 DNA follows: TGTGCCTGGACCGGACAGGAGGGGCAGCCCCAGCATTTT.

The chain carries TRBV4-2 and TRBJ1-2, with D perhaps matching TRBD1 (6 bases). CDR1 is LGHNA and CDR2 is YNFKEQ in the germline V gene. The CDR3 is 16 residues long. V lost 0 bases to trimming and J lost 5 bases, with 16 bases between them. The CDR3 is CASSQEPPRQGYGYTF. The CDR3 DNA is TGTGCCAGCAGCCAAGAACCCCCGAGGCAGGGGTATGGCTACACCTTC.

The V gene is TRBV27, the J gene TRBJ2-7, with 9 bases that match TRBD1. J gave up 4 bases and V 3 bases, and 4 bases lay outside the gene matches. The CDR3 has 14 amino acids. Germline assignment: CDR1 MNHEY and CDR2 SMNVEV (reference sequence). As DNA, the CDR3 is TGTGCCAGCAGTTTGGGGACAGGGAGGTACGAGCAGTACTTC. It is translated as CASSLGTGRYEQYF.